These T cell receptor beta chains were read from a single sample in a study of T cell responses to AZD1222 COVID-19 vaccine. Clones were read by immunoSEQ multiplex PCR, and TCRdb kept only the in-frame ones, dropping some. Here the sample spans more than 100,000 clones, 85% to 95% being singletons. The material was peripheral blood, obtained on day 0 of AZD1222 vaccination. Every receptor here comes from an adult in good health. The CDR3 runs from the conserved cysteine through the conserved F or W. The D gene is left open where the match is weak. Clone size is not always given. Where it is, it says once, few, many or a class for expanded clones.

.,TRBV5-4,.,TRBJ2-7,TGTGCCAGCAGCTTGGACATTACACAATCGGCGCAGTACTTC,CASSLDITQSAQYF
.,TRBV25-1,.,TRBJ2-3,TGTGCCAGCAGTGTCACGGGGACCGCAGATACGCAGTATTTT,CASSVTGTADTQYF
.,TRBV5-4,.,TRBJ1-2,TGTGCCAGCAGCTTGGACAGCTATGGCTACACCTTC,CASSLDSYGYTF
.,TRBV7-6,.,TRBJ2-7,TGTGCCAGCAGCTCGGTACCCTCAGACGAGCAGTACTTC,CASSSVPSDEQYF
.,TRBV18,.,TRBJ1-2,TGTGCCAGCTCCGGAGCTAACTATGGCTACACCTTC,CASSGANYGYTF
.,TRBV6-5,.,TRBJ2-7,TGTGCCAACTCGGGATCCCTGGGCGAGCAGTACTTC,CANSGSLGEQYF
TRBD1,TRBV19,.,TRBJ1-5,TGTGCCAGTAGTATGGACAGGGCGAACTATCAGCCCCAGCATTTT,CASSMDRANYQPQHF
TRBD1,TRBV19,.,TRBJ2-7,TGTGCCAGTAGTTCCGGACAGGGTGATTCCTACGAGCAGTACTTC,CASSSGQGDSYEQYF
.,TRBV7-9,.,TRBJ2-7,TGTGCCAGCACCAAAAGCGCCGCCTCCTACGAGCAGTACTTC,CASTKSAASYEQYF
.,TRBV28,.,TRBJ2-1,TGTGCCAGCACTCTAACGAGGGGAAAACCCGATGAGCAGTTCTTC,CASTLTRGKPDEQFF
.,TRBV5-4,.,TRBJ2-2,TGTGCCAGCAGCGGGCAGTACACCGGGGAGCTGTTTTTT,CASSGQYTGELFF
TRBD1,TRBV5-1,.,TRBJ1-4,TGCGCCAGCAGCTTACAGGGGGCAGATGAAAAACTGTTTTTT,CASSLQGADEKLFF
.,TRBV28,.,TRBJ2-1,TGTGCCAGCAGTCCTCCCCATCGGCTCAATGAGCAGTTCTTC,CASSPPHRLNEQFF
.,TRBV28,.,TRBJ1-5,TGTGCCAGCACCTCTTCGGCGGGAGTGGGACAGCCCCAGCATTTT,CASTSSAGVGQPQHF
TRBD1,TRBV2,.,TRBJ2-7,TGTGCCAGCAATCCGGGACAGGGAAGCCACGAGCAGTACTTC,CASNPGQGSHEQYF
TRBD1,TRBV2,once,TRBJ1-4,TGTGCCAGCAGTGACGGACAGGGTTTCAAGAAACTGTTTTTT,CASSDGQGFKKLFF
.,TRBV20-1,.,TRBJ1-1,TGCAGTGCTAGTTTGTCGGCAGGAATGAACACTGAAGCTTTCTTT,CSASLSAGMNTEAFF
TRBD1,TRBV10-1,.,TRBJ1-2,TGCGCCAGCAGTGAGTCCCCGGGACAGACTCTTTGGAACTATGGCTACACCTTC,CASSESPGQTLWNYGYTF
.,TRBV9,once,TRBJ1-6,TGTGCCAGCAGCCCCGGTCGGGCCTCCTATAATTCACCCCTCCACTTT,CASSPGRASYNSPLHF
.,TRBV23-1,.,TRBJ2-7,TGCGCCAGCAGTCATCATGGGTCGGGCTACGAGCAGTACTTC,CASSHHGSGYEQYF
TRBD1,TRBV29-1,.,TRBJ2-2,TGCAGCGTTGGGGACAGGGGAACCGGGGAGCTGTTTTTT,CSVGDRGTGELFF
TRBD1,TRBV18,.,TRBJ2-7,TGTGCCAGCTCGGACAGCTCCCGGACAGGGGTACACGAGCAGTACTTC,CASSDSSRTGVHEQYF
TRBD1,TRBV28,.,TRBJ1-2,TGTGCCAGCAGTACCGGGGCCTGGGACAGGTCCGGTAACTATGGCTACACCTTC,CASSTGAWDRSGNYGYTF
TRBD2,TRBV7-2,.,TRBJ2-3,TGTGCCAGCAGCTCAAGCGGGACTAGCACAGATACGCAGTATTTT,CASSSSGTSTDTQYF
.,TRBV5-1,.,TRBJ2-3,TGCGCCAGCAGCTACCGGGACACCGGCACAGATACGCAGTATTTT,CASSYRDTGTDTQYF
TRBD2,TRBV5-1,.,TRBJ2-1,TGCGCCAGCAGCTTGTCACTAGCGGGAGTACGCAATGAGCAGTTCTTC,CASSLSLAGVRNEQFF
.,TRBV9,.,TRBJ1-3,TGTGCCAGCAATGGCCTCTCTGGAAACACCATATATTTT,CASNGLSGNTIYF
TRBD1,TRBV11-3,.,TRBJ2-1,TGTGCCAGCAGCACCGGACAGGGGAGGGATGAGCAGTTCTTC,CASSTGQGRDEQFF
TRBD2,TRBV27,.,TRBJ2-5,TGTGCCAGCAGTTCAGGGACTAGCGGGGGAACGGAGACCCAGTACTTC,CASSSGTSGGTETQYF
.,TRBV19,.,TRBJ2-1,TGTGCCAGTAGTATTAGTCGGCGAGGTGAGCAGTTCTTC,CASSISRRGEQFF
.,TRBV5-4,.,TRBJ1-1,TGTGCCAGCAGCTTATTAGAGAACACTGAAGCTTTCTTT,CASSLLENTEAFF
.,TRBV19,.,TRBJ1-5,TGTGCCAGTAGTACCCGACAGGACTCGCATCAGCCCCAGCATTTT,CASSTRQDSHQPQHF
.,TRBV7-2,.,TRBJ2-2,TGTGCCAGCAGCCCCCGGGGACTTAGGGACACCGGGGAGCTGTTTTTT,CASSPRGLRDTGELFF
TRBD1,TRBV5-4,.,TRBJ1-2,TGTGCCAGCAGCTTGGGGACAGGGCTCAACTATGGCTACACCTTC,CASSLGTGLNYGYTF
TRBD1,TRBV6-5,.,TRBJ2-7,TGTGCCAGCAGTCGACAGGGGGCAGACGAGCAGTACTTC,CASSRQGADEQYF
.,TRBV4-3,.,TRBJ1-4,TGCGCCAGCAGCCAAGATCCCAGAGGTTGGGGCGAAAAACTGTTTTTT,CASSQDPRGWGEKLFF
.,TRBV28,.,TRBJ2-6,TGTGCCAGCAGTTTACAGGGAACCGGGGCCAACGTCCTGACTTTC,CASSLQGTGANVLTF
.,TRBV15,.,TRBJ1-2,TGTGCCACCAGCAGAGACTACAGGGATGGCTACACCTTC,CATSRDYRDGYTF
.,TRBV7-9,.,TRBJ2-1,TGTGCCAGCAGAAGATCGGGGAATGAGCAGTTCTTC,CASRRSGNEQFF
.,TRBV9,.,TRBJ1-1,TGTGCCAGCAGCTTCGGAGGGAACACTGAAGCTTTCTTT,CASSFGGNTEAFF
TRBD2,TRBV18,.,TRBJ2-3,TGTGCCAGCTCACCACCGGGAAGCGGGAGCCTCACAGATACGCAGTATTTT,CASSPPGSGSLTDTQYF
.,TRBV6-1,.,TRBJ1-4,TGTGCCAGCAGTGAGGGACGGGATGAAAAACTGTTTTTT,CASSEGRDEKLFF
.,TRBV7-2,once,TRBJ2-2,TGTGCCAGCAGCAGCCCGGGGCTGGGGGAGCTGTTTTTT,CASSSPGLGELFF
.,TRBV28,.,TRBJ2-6,TGTGCCAGCAGTCGCTCTGGGGCCAACGTCCTGACTTTC,CASSRSGANVLTF
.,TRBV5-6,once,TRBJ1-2,TGTGCCAGCAGCTTGAGGGGGACGGCTTATGGCTACACCTTC,CASSLRGTAYGYTF